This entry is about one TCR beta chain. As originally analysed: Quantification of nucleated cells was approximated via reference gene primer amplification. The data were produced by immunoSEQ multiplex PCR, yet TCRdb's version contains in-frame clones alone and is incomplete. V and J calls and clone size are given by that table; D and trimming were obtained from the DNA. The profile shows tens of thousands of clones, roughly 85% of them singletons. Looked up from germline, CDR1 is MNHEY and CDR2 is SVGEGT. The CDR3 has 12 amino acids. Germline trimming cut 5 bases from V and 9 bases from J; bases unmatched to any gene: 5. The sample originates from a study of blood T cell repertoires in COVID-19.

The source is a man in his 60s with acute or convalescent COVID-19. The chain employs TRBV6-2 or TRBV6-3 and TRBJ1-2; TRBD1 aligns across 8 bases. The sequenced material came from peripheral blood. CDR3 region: CASSHGQGSYTF. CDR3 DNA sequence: TGTGCCAGCAGTCATGGACAGGGAAGCTACACCTTC.